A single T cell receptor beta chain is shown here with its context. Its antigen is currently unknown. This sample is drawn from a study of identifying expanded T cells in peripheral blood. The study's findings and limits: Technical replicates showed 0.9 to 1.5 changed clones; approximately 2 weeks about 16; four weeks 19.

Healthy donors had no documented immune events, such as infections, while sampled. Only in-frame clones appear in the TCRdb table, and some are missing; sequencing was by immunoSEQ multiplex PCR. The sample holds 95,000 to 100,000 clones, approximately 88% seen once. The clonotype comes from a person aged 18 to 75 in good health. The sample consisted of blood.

CDR3: CASSPRTGGEGGTEAFF. CDR3 coding DNA: TGTGCCAGCTCACCCCGGACAGGGGGCGAGGGCGGGACTGAAGCTTTCTTT. This chain links TRBV18 with TRBJ1-1; 11 nucleotides line up with TRBD1. Trimming took 3 bases from V and 5 from J; bases not matched to a gene: 11. The CDR3 covers 17 residues. CDR1 is KGHSH and CDR2 is LQKENI in the germline V gene.